This passage covers 26 T cell receptor beta chains from one sample sequenced in a study of blood T cells in healthy people across ages. Primers used in a second PCR of about 7 to 12 cycles were a sample-barcoded 5' primer and a J-beta primer mix. A single record per CDR3 protein comes from TCRdb applying MiXCR to the 5' RACE reads. Of roughly 680,000 distinct CDR3 sequences in the sample, more than 45% are singletons; the top ten hold 13%. Sequences were obtained from blood. Receptor source: a woman of 80 years or more in good health.

This clonotype has only a few counts. A junction boundary mismatches the germline segment, possibly from a read error. The rearrangement joins TRBV25-1 to TRBJ2-7, with D possibly matching TRBD1 (5 bases). The CDR3 contains 15 residues. Germline CDR1 MGHDK, CDR2 SYGVNS. DNA of the CDR3: TGTGCCGGCAGTGAAAGGGGCGGATCTTACTACGAGCAGTACTTC. Translation: CAGSERGGSYYEQYF.

The chain links TRBV29-1 to TRBJ1-1, with TRBD1 identical over 7 bases. This CDR3 region has 13 residues. V shed 7 bases and J 5 bases; nucleotides not matched to a gene: 10. Germline V gene data show CDR1 as SQVTM and CDR2 as ANQGSEA. The CDR3 DNA sequence: TGCAGCGCCCACGCAGGGGGAGGGACTGAAGCTTTCTTT. It specifies CSAHAGGGTEAFF.

This clonotype has a handful of counts. The chain combines TRBV7-3 with TRBJ1-1; 8 positions match TRBD1. The CDR3 runs 12 residues. V lost 6 bases, J lost 5 bases, and 2 bases stayed unmatched. Germline V CDR1 and CDR2: SGHTA, FQGTGA. Here the CDR3 DNA reads TGTGCCAGCAGTGACAGGGGAACTGAAGCTTTCTTT. This translates into CASSDRGTEAFF. Together with reference TRBV7-3 and TRBJ1-1, the CDR3 gives the full variable domain: GAGVSQTPSNKVTEKGKYVELRCDPISGHTALYWYRQSLGQGPEFLIYFQGTGAADDSGLPNDRFFAVRPEGSVSTLKIQRTERGDSAVYLCASSDRGTEAFFGQGTRLTVV.

The rearrangement uses TRBV10-1 and TRBJ2-5; D not resolved. The CDR3 runs 13 residues. Deletions cut 4 bases from V and 7 bases from J, with 13 bases between. Germline-derived CDR1 and CDR2 are WNHNN and SYGVQD (reference sequence). The CDR3 loop is CASSGISPGTQYF. Here the CDR3 DNA reads TGCGCCAGCAGTGGGATTTCGCCGGGGACCCAGTACTTC.

The genes are TRBV27 and TRBJ2-7; 9 bases fit TRBD1. This CDR3 has 14 amino acids. V lost 7 bases, J lost 4 bases, and 8 bases stayed unmatched. Germline V gene sequence: CDR1 MNHEY, CDR2 SMNVEV (reference sequence). CDR3 sequence: CASTKPGTGYEQYF. Here the CDR3 DNA reads TGTGCCAGCACCAAACCCGGGACAGGGTACGAGCAGTACTTC.

This clonotype was found many times. CDR3 amino acids: CSVDDPSGANVLTF. The CDR3, as DNA: TGCAGCGTTGATGATCCCTCTGGGGCCAACGTCCTGACTTTC. The rearrangement links TRBV29-1 to TRBJ2-6; D call uncertain. The CDR3 is 14 amino acids. Trimming cost V 3 bases and J 0 bases, with 6 bases left between them. Germline V gene lookup returns CDR1 SQVTM and CDR2 ANQGSEA. Together with reference TRBV29-1 and TRBJ2-6, the CDR3 gives the full variable domain: SAVISQKPSRDICQRGTSLTIQCQVDSQVTMMFWYRQQPGQSLTLIATANQGSEATYESGFVIDKFPISRPNLTFSTLTVSNMSPEDSSIYLCSVDDPSGANVLTFGAGSRLTVL.

This rearrangement joins TRBV29-1 to TRBJ2-1; no reliable D call. Germline CDR1 reads SQVTM; CDR2 reads ANQGSEA. The V end lost 3 bases, the J end lost 4 bases, and 7 bases lay between the germline ends. The CDR3 length is 12 residues. In nucleotides, the CDR3 is TGCAGCGTTGACGTCCGTTACAATGAGCAGTTCTTC. This translates into CSVDVRYNEQFF.

This clonotype was detected only once. A junction boundary mismatches the germline segment, possibly from a read error. The chain has TRBV6-6 and TRBJ2-5; 7 nucleotides align to TRBD2. Germline values: CDR1 MNHNY, CDR2 SVGAGI (reference sequence). This CDR3 comprises 14 residues. The CDR3 protein is CANSSGLVGHEQYF. The CDR3 DNA reads TGTGCCAACAGTTCTGGACTAGTTGGCCATGAGCAGTACTTC.

This clonotype was picked up a small number of times. V gene TRBV4-1 combines with J gene TRBJ2-2, with 9 bases aligning to TRBD1. CDR3 length equals 16 residues. Germline V gene lookup returns CDR1 MGHRA and CDR2 YSYEKL. V trimming: 1 base; J trimming: 5 bases; junction bases outside the gene matches: 5. The CDR3 bases are TGCGCCAGCAGCCAAGGGGGACAGGGCAGGACCGGGGAGCTGTTTTTT. Its translation is CASSQGGQGRTGELFF.

This chain joins TRBV7-2 and TRBJ1-1, with a possible D match to TRBD1 (5 bases). CDR1 and CDR2 from the germline V gene are SGHTA and FQGNSA. Trimming stripped 9 bases from V and 5 bases from J, with 19 bases between. The length of the CDR3 is 14 residues. CDR3 sequence: CASGSGWDRTEAFF. Here the CDR3 DNA reads TGTGCCAGTGGTTCAGGGTGGGATAGAACTGAAGCTTTCTTT. Complete variable domain (other parts from reference TRBV7-2 and TRBJ1-1): GAGVSQSPSNKVTEKGKDVELRCDPISGHTALYWYRQSLGQGLEFLIYFQGNSAPDKSGLPSDRFSAERTGGSVSTLTIQRTQQEDSAVYLCASGSGWDRTEAFFGQGTRLTVV.

Notes on this clonotype: This could be a read error, since a much larger clone is one nucleotide away. The V call is TRBV27, the J call TRBJ2-1; 7 bases fit TRBD2. TRBJ2-7 explains the end of the DNA better; the J call may be wrong. The germline V gene has CDR1 MNHEY and CDR2 SMNVEV (reference sequence). This CDR3 has 15 amino acids. In DNA, the CDR3 is TGTGCCAGCAGAAGCGGGACGGAAGGCTACAATGAGCAGTACTTC. This translates into CASRSGTEGYNEQYF.

This clonotype was seen only a few times. The J gene is TRBJ1-2, the V gene TRBV15; 7 nucleotides match TRBD1. Per germline, CDR1 LNHNV and CDR2 YYDKDF (reference sequence). The trim removed 0 bases at V and 8 bases at J, leaving 9 bases unmatched. The CDR3 spans 15 residues. The CDR3 here is CATSRDPTGQGGYTF. The CDR3 bases are TGTGCCACCAGCAGAGATCCGACAGGGCAAGGGGGCTACACCTTC.

The chain joins TRBV5-1 to TRBJ2-5; TRBD1 is a possible D gene (5 bases). CDR1 and CDR2 from the germline V gene are SGHRS and YFSETQ. The CDR3 covers 17 residues. Deletions cut 0 bases from V and 4 bases from J, with 19 bases between. The CDR3 nucleotides are TGCGCCAGCAGCTTGGGTCAGGGCCACTACGCCGGAGAGACCCAGTACTTC. This translates into CASSLGQGHYAGETQYF. The whole variable domain, filled in from reference TRBV5-1 and TRBJ2-5, reads KAGVTQTPRYLIKTRGQQVTLSCSPISGHRSVSWYQQTPGQGLQFLFEYFSETQRNKGNFPGRFSGRQFSNSRSEMNVSTLELGDSALYLCASSLGQGHYAGETQYFGPGTRLLVL.

CDR3 amino acids: CASSQGTVSYNGQYF. CDR3 nucleotides: TGTGCCAGCAGCCAAGGGACAGTCTCCTACAATGGGCAGTACTTC. V is TRBV4-2 and J is TRBJ2-5; D is perhaps TRBD1 (6 bases). V lost 1 base and J lost 11, with 20 bases in between. Per the germline V gene, CDR1 is LGHNA and CDR2 is YNFKEQ. The CDR3 sequence is 15 residues long.

The V and J genes are TRBV29-1 and TRBJ2-1; 10 bases agree with TRBD2. The CDR3 totals 13 residues. The germline V gene encodes CDR1 SQVTM and CDR2 ANQGSEA. V lost 7 bases and J lost 9; bases outside the gene matches: 9. DNA for the CDR3: TGCAGCGCCATAATAGCGGGGGGCCTTGAGCAGTTCTTC. Translating it yields CSAIIAGGLEQFF.

The chain recombines TRBV29-1 with TRBJ2-5, with D tentatively TRBD1 (6 bases). The J call could be wrong; TRBJ2-7 is a better fit for the DNA end. Germline V CDR1 and CDR2: SQVTM, ANQGSEA. CDR3 size: 13 residues. CDR3 sequence (DNA): TGCAGCGTTCGACAGGCCTCAGGGTACGAGCAGTACTTC. It specifies CSVRQASGYEQYF.

The sample holds a few counts of this clonotype. This sequence joins TRBV3-1 and TRBJ2-1; 8 bases line up with TRBD2. This CDR3 is built from 15 residues. Germline V gives CDR1 LGHDT, CDR2 YNNKEL (reference sequence). The junction had 5 bases not matched to a gene; V was cut back by 1 base and J by 6 bases. CDR3 amino acids: CASSQVSGRTNEQFF. CDR3 bases: TGTGCCAGCAGCCAAGTCAGCGGGAGAACCAATGAGCAGTTCTTC.

Note on this clonotype: A read error may be the cause here, since a much bigger clone is one base away. The chain is built from TRBV3-1 and TRBJ1-2; the D is unclear. Germline CDR1 is LGHDT and CDR2 is YNNKEL (reference sequence). This CDR3 is 12 amino acids long. V was shortened by 1 base and J by 12 bases, with 12 bases between the two germline ends. CDR3 sequence: CASSQGSWRHTF. The CDR3 region has the DNA TGTGCCAGCAGCCAAGGAAGTTGGCGCCACACCTTC. Together with reference TRBV3-1 and TRBJ1-2, the CDR3 gives the full variable domain: DTAVSQTPKYLVTQMGNDKSIKCEQNLGHDTMYWYKQDSKKFLKIMFSYNNKELIINETVPNRFSPKSPDKAHLNLHINSLELGDSAVYFCASSQGSWRHTFGSGTRLTVV.

With respect to this clonotype: Possible read error: a much larger clone is one base away. The V gene is TRBV20-1, the J gene TRBJ2-5, with D possibly being TRBD1 (6 bases). With the DNA end fitting TRBJ2-7 better, the J assignment may be wrong. The germline CDR1 and CDR2 sequences are DFQATT and SNEGSKA (reference sequence). This CDR3 region has 13 residues. CDR3 residues: CSASSPGVHEQYF. The CDR3 DNA is TGCAGTGCTAGCAGTCCAGGGGTCCACGAGCAGTACTTC.

The V call is TRBV5-1, the J call TRBJ1-2; 7 bases are shared with TRBD1. The germline V gene encodes CDR1 SGHRS and CDR2 YFSETQ. The CDR3 has 16 residues. Trimming at V came to 0 bases and at J to 0 bases, leaving 5 bases not matched to a gene. For the CDR3, the DNA is TGCGCCAGCAGCTTGGACGGACAGGTAGCTAACTATGGCTACACCTTC. Translation: CASSLDGQVANYGYTF.

About this clonotype itself: One end of the junction does not line up with germline, which may come from a read error. The V gene is TRBV28, the J gene TRBJ1-4, with TRBD1 matching 7 bases. CDR3 length: 14 residues. Germline V gene lookup returns CDR1 MDHEN and CDR2 SYDVKM. Here the CDR3 DNA reads TGTGCCAGCAGGGGGGACAGCGAGGGTGAAAAACCGTTTTTT. It is translated as CASRGDSEGEKPFF.

This clonotype came up a few times. A much larger clone differs by one base, so this may be a read error. The chain joins TRBV9 to TRBJ2-1; D is possibly TRBD1 (5 bases). Germline V CDR1 and CDR2: SGDLS, YYNGEE. Trimming removed 3 bases at V and 9 bases at J, with 13 bases between. The CDR3 extends over 13 amino acids. The CDR3 DNA follows: TGTGCCAGCAGCGCCAGAAGGGGAAGTGAGCAGTTCTTC. Protein: CASSARRGSEQFF.

In its sample, this clonotype was seen many times. The chain links TRBV6-6 to TRBJ2-3, with D perhaps matching TRBD1 or TRBD2 (5 bases each). The germline gives CDR1 MNHNY, CDR2 SVGAGI (reference sequence). The length of the CDR3 is 17 residues. Trimming stripped 0 bases from V and 2 bases from J, with 15 bases between. CDR3 sequence reads: CASSYSRSGRITDTQYF. CDR3 nucleotide sequence: TGTGCCAGCAGTTACTCTAGGTCGGGGCGAATCACAGATACGCAGTATTTT.

This clonotype occurred many times. The V gene is TRBV7-9, the J gene TRBJ2-7; 11 bases are a match to TRBD2. This CDR3 has 18 residues. After removal of 2 bases from V and 6 bases from J, the junction contained 15 bases not matched to a gene. Germline loops: CDR1 SEHNR, CDR2 FQNEAQ (reference sequence). CDR3 sequence: CASSLPMTSGKSKGEQYF. The CDR3 nucleotides read TGTGCCAGCAGCTTACCCATGACTAGCGGGAAGTCTAAGGGCGAGCAGTACTTC.

This clonotype has a count of ten or more. This chain links TRBV11-2 with TRBJ2-3; 10 bases line up with TRBD2. The CDR3 runs to 15 residues. V was clipped by 4 bases and J by 6 bases; unmatched bases: 7. Germline CDR1 reads SGHAT; CDR2 reads FQNNGV. The CDR3: CASSSLAGVGDTQYF. Written as DNA, the CDR3 is TGTGCCAGCAGCTCTCTAGCGGGGGTAGGCGATACGCAGTATTTT.

Of note for this clonotype: A much larger clone lies one base from this, so it may be a read error. The chain links TRBV20-1 to TRBJ2-3; 8 nucleotides align to TRBD2. The CDR3 contains 15 residues. CDR1 is DFQATT and CDR2 is SNEGSKA in the germline V gene (reference sequence). V shed 6 bases, J shed 2 bases, and the junction held 10 bases outside the gene matches. The CDR3 nucleotides read TGCAGTGCACATCCGACTAGCGAGGCCACAGATACGCAGTATTTT. Translating gives CSAHPTSEATDTQYF.